Sequencing of this T cell receptor beta chain was carried out in a study of neurological immune-mediated disorders (dated 2019 in TCRdb). With regard to the full study: Peripheral blood TCR-beta repertoires from patients with HTLV-I-associated myelopathy (HAM/TSP), patients with multiple sclerosis, and healthy controls were compared in the study using UMI-based sequencing. Longitudinal samples, technical triplicates and paired sorted CD4+ and CD8+ T-cell subsets, alongside PBMC samples, were included among the 106 TCR-beta libraries. The cohort included approximately 70 subjects: roughly 14 with HAM/TSP, some 34 with multiple sclerosis, and roughly 20 healthy controls. Study-level results and caveats: TCR clonal expansion was highest in HAM/TSP patients and lowest in MS patients, with MS patients falling below even healthy controls. No identical CDR3 amino acid sequences were shared among expanded clones across subjects, suggesting private TCR-beta repertoires in all groups.

For unsorted PBMC libraries, 2 million PBMCs were used after storage in RNAlater at -80 degrees C until RNA extraction. PBMCs were separated from peripheral blood using Ficoll-Hypaque density gradient centrifugation and then cryopreserved in liquid nitrogen. This clonotype was recorded many times. Its antigen remains undetermined. Base-call qualities are not available, and no considerably larger clone is one nucleotide away. Here V drops 3 bases and J drops 5 bases, and the junction holds 4 bases not matched to any gene. The germline V gene specifies MDHEN as CDR1 and SYDVKM as CDR2. The cysteine opens and the phenylalanine closes a CDR3 of 14 amino acids. The entry retains the CDR3 DNA only, 42 bases that are in frame from base 1. cDNA synthesis used template-switch 5'RACE with a primer carrying a 10-nucleotide random unique molecular identifier tagging each TCR transcript. Over 160 million TCR-beta sequences, covering 15-18 subjects, were produced in each sequencing run. The RNeasy kit was used for extraction of total RNA. Using the KAPA Real-time Library Amplification kit, TCR-beta VDJ regions were amplified with primers for the TCR constant region and the 5'RACE anchor. A first PCR added sample indexes and Illumina adaptors, after which a second PCR increased the library yield. After Ampure bead purification, the TCR product of roughly 650 bp was size-selected on a 2% E-gel SizeSelection system. Before pooling, library quality was assessed on a Bioanalyzer, concentration was determined with Qubit, and library quantification was performed with the Kapa Library Quantification kit. Paired-end 2 x 150 bp sequencing of the libraries was performed on an Illumina HiSeq 2500. To increase sequence diversity, roughly 24-32% phiX was spiked into each library pool. In the authors' own workflow: The UMI-based MiGEC pipeline processed quality-filtered reads and removed over 80% of raw TCR sequences during error correction. VDJ genes were aligned to IMGT germline references, and clonotypes were defined by unique CDR3 amino acid sequence plus V-J genes. VDJtools evaluated clonal expansion, Shannon diversity and CDR3 relatedness (CalcPairwiseDistances, ClusterSamples); CLCbio workbench built phylogenetic trees. Clones with at least 8 unique UMIs were defined as expanded, with this threshold being based on coefficient-of-variation modelling across technical triplicates. TCRdb reprocessed the public reads (quality trimming at Q25 with fastp, clone calling with MiXCR) and kept in-frame beta chains. Duplicate CDR3 protein sequences are folded into a single record with the most common DNA and genes. The V and J calls shown here were made by TCRdb, not taken from the authors' results. Present in this sample are 35,000 or so distinct CDR3 sequences, roughly 13% of which were seen just once. The ten largest clones take up 20% to 30% of the sample.

The TCR comes from a woman between 45 and 65 years old with HTLV-1-associated myelopathy (HAM/TSP). The chain couples TRBV28 to TRBJ1-5; 7 of the junction bases match TRBD1. Source material: PBMCs. CDR3 reads: CASSLGQLHQPQHF. The DNA is TGTGCCAGCAGTTTGGGACAGCTGCATCAGCCCCAGCATTTT.